The entry that follows covers one T cell receptor beta chain sequence. The data belong to a study of blood T cell repertoires in COVID-19. Study as a whole: Italy, Spain and the United States were the sources of the convalescent and acute COVID-19 samples. PBMCs, B-cell-depleted T cells, or T cells were the source of the cDNA or gDNA that made up the material.

The table came from immunoSEQ multiplex PCR; TCRdb's copy has only in-frame clones and leaves some out. The data contain roughly 200,000 clones, 80% to 90% of them singletons. Trimming cost V 4 bases and J 12 bases, with 18 bases left between them. Germline V gives CDR1 MNHEY, CDR2 SVGAGI. CDR3 length: 14 amino acids. Material: peripheral blood. The genes are TRBV6-5 and TRBJ1-4; D call uncertain. The sequence was collected from a human donor with active or convalescent COVID-19. The donor label of this sample is uncertain. CDR3 DNA: TGTGCCAGCAGTTTCACCAGGTGGACCGGGGAACTGTTTTTT. Protein sequence: CASSFTRWTGELFF.